A selection of T cell receptor beta chains follows, all from one sample in a study of vaccination and CD4 T cells after COVID-19. In TCRdb, the PCR reads were re-called with MiXCR into one record per CDR3 protein. The data show approximately 13,000 distinct CDR3 sequences, 52% seen once. These receptors' targets are unknown. Sequenced sample: CD4+ T cells from blood, cultured in vitro. All receptors derive from a human donor who had recovered from COVID-19. Each CDR3 is given with its conserved first and last residue. Fields, in order: V gene, D gene, clone size, J gene, CDR3 protein, CDR3 DNA. The D gene is left open where the match is weak. The size entry is marked missing in some rows and otherwise reads once, few, many or a size class.

v_call: TRBV5-4; d_call: TRBD2; clone_size: -; j_call: TRBJ2-3; cdr3_aa: CASRSSGGTDTQYF; cdr3_nt: TGTGCCAGCAGATCTAGCGGGGGCACAGATACGCAGTATTTT
v_call: TRBV28; d_call: -; clone_size: few; j_call: TRBJ1-5; cdr3_aa: CASSTAVPHQPQHF; cdr3_nt: TGTGCCAGCAGCACCGCGGTGCCCCATCAGCCCCAGCATTTT
v_call: TRBV20-1; d_call: -; clone_size: few; j_call: TRBJ2-3; cdr3_aa: CSAGPSGASYTQYF; cdr3_nt: TGCAGTGCTGGACCGAGCGGAGCAAGCTATACGCAGTATTTT
v_call: TRBV28; d_call: -; clone_size: -; j_call: TRBJ1-3; cdr3_aa: CASSSLFGSGNTIYF; cdr3_nt: TGTGCCAGCAGTTCCCTCTTCGGCTCTGGAAACACCATATATTTT
v_call: TRBV12-3/TRBV12-4; d_call: TRBD1; clone_size: -; j_call: TRBJ2-3; cdr3_aa: CASRAPGQGYTQYF; cdr3_nt: TGTGCCAGCAGAGCACCGGGACAGGGGTATACGCAGTATTTT
v_call: TRBV5-5; d_call: -; clone_size: -; j_call: TRBJ2-7; cdr3_aa: CASSFPVKGLYEQYF; cdr3_nt: TGTGCCAGCAGCTTTCCTGTCAAGGGCCTCTACGAGCAGTACTTC
v_call: TRBV20-1; d_call: TRBD2; clone_size: -; j_call: TRBJ2-7; cdr3_aa: CSARDPGTSGSGDEQYF; cdr3_nt: TGCAGTGCTAGAGACCCAGGGACTAGCGGGAGTGGGGACGAGCAGTACTTC
v_call: TRBV12-3/TRBV12-4; d_call: -; clone_size: -; j_call: TRBJ2-3; cdr3_aa: CASSPTSTAQYF; cdr3_nt: TGTGCCAGCAGCCCGACTAGTACCGCGCAGTATTTT
v_call: TRBV6-1; d_call: TRBD2; clone_size: few; j_call: TRBJ2-1; cdr3_aa: CASTPRAGGLNEQFF; cdr3_nt: TGTGCCAGCACCCCCAGAGCGGGGGGGCTCAATGAGCAGTTCTTC
v_call: TRBV20-1; d_call: TRBD1; clone_size: -; j_call: TRBJ1-1; cdr3_aa: CSPDRGPLNTEAFF; cdr3_nt: TGCAGCCCCGACAGGGGGCCCCTGAACACTGAAGCTTTCTTT
v_call: TRBV5-1; d_call: -; clone_size: few; j_call: TRBJ2-5; cdr3_aa: CASSSGGLRSIQETQYF; cdr3_nt: TGCGCCAGCAGCTCGGGCGGGTTACGCTCTATCCAAGAGACCCAGTACTTC
v_call: TRBV7-9; d_call: -; clone_size: -; j_call: TRBJ2-7; cdr3_aa: CASSPNVHEQYF; cdr3_nt: TGTGCCAGCAGCCCGAACGTCCACGAGCAGTACTTC
v_call: TRBV7-2; d_call: -; clone_size: -; j_call: TRBJ2-6; cdr3_aa: CASSPFGLLAGANVLTF; cdr3_nt: TGTGCCAGCAGCCCTTTCGGCCTGTTGGCTGGGGCCAACGTCCTGACTTTC
v_call: TRBV18; d_call: -; clone_size: -; j_call: TRBJ1-2; cdr3_aa: CASSPLGQNANYGYTF; cdr3_nt: TGTGCCAGCTCACCACTTGGTCAAAACGCTAACTATGGCTACACCTTC
v_call: TRBV6-1; d_call: -; clone_size: -; j_call: TRBJ2-5; cdr3_aa: CASSDGAGRSRKETQYF; cdr3_nt: TGTGCCAGCAGTGATGGGGCGGGGAGGAGCCGAAAAGAGACCCAGTACTTC
v_call: TRBV15; d_call: TRBD1; clone_size: -; j_call: TRBJ2-1; cdr3_aa: CATSRWGQDPSNNEQFF; cdr3_nt: TGTGCCACCAGCAGATGGGGACAGGACCCTTCTAACAATGAGCAGTTCTTC
v_call: TRBV12-3/TRBV12-4; d_call: -; clone_size: -; j_call: TRBJ1-3; cdr3_aa: CASSFVGGNTIYF; cdr3_nt: TGTGCCAGCAGTTTTGTCGGAGGAAACACCATATATTTT
v_call: TRBV7-2; d_call: -; clone_size: -; j_call: TRBJ1-5; cdr3_aa: CASSLLGRNQPQHF; cdr3_nt: TGTGCCAGCAGCTTGTTAGGGCGCAATCAGCCCCAGCATTTT
v_call: TRBV28; d_call: -; clone_size: -; j_call: TRBJ1-6; cdr3_aa: CASSLGRENSPLHF; cdr3_nt: TGTGCCAGCAGTTTAGGACGGGAGAATTCACCCCTCCACTTT
v_call: TRBV12-3/TRBV12-4; d_call: TRBD1; clone_size: few; j_call: TRBJ1-1; cdr3_aa: CASRIRTGEAFF; cdr3_nt: TGTGCCAGCAGAATTAGGACAGGTGAAGCTTTCTTT
v_call: TRBV28; d_call: -; clone_size: -; j_call: TRBJ2-5; cdr3_aa: CASSSSETQYF; cdr3_nt: TGTGCCAGCAGTTCCTCAGAGACCCAGTACTTC
v_call: TRBV19; d_call: TRBD1; clone_size: -; j_call: TRBJ2-1; cdr3_aa: CASSTWTGGHYNEQFF; cdr3_nt: TGTGCCAGTAGTACCTGGACAGGGGGCCACTACAATGAGCAGTTCTTC
v_call: TRBV19; d_call: -; clone_size: -; j_call: TRBJ2-7; cdr3_aa: CASSTRARGFYEQYF; cdr3_nt: TGTGCCAGTAGTACGCGGGCCAGGGGCTTCTACGAGCAGTACTTC
v_call: TRBV6-5; d_call: -; clone_size: few; j_call: TRBJ1-4; cdr3_aa: CASRLLPTGEKLFF; cdr3_nt: TGTGCCAGCAGATTACTCCCCACAGGGGAAAAACTGTTTTTT
v_call: TRBV19; d_call: -; clone_size: few; j_call: TRBJ2-3; cdr3_aa: CASSIRGLTDTQYF; cdr3_nt: TGTGCCAGTAGTATACGGGGTCTAACAGATACGCAGTATTTT
v_call: TRBV6-1; d_call: TRBD2; clone_size: -; j_call: TRBJ2-2; cdr3_aa: CASRAGGVTRELFF; cdr3_nt: TGTGCCAGCAGGGCGGGGGGGGTCACCAGGGAGCTGTTTTTT
v_call: TRBV6-5; d_call: TRBD1; clone_size: few; j_call: TRBJ2-7; cdr3_aa: CASSSGDRGRKIQYF; cdr3_nt: TGTGCCAGCAGTTCCGGGGACAGGGGGCGCAAGATCCAGTACTTC
v_call: TRBV12-3/TRBV12-4; d_call: -; clone_size: -; j_call: TRBJ1-2; cdr3_aa: CASSLEAGVGSYGYTF; cdr3_nt: TGTGCCAGCAGTTTAGAGGCCGGCGTGGGGAGCTATGGCTACACCTTC
v_call: TRBV7-9; d_call: TRBD2; clone_size: -; j_call: TRBJ2-7; cdr3_aa: CASSTLTLAGGGDEQYF; cdr3_nt: TGTGCCAGCAGCACCCTGACGCTAGCGGGGGGTGGGGACGAGCAGTACTTC
v_call: TRBV12-3/TRBV12-4; d_call: TRBD1; clone_size: once; j_call: TRBJ2-2; cdr3_aa: CASRDRGRNTGELFF; cdr3_nt: TGTGCCAGCAGGGACAGGGGGCGCAACACCGGGGAGCTGTTTTTT
v_call: TRBV20-1; d_call: -; clone_size: -; j_call: TRBJ1-2; cdr3_aa: CSAPPNYGYTF; cdr3_nt: TGCAGTGCCCCCCCCAACTATGGCTACACCTTC
v_call: TRBV20-1; d_call: -; clone_size: few; j_call: TRBJ2-3; cdr3_aa: CSASSAVGDTQYF; cdr3_nt: TGCAGTGCTAGCAGCGCGGTGGGAGATACGCAGTATTTT
v_call: TRBV20-1; d_call: -; clone_size: -; j_call: TRBJ2-3; cdr3_aa: CSARAGRATPDTQYF; cdr3_nt: TGCAGTGCTAGAGCGGGCAGGGCCACCCCAGATACGCAGTATTTT
v_call: TRBV20-1; d_call: -; clone_size: -; j_call: TRBJ1-1; cdr3_aa: CSASRSGLNTEAFF; cdr3_nt: TGCAGTGCCTCAAGATCAGGGTTGAACACTGAAGCTTTCTTT
v_call: TRBV2; d_call: -; clone_size: -; j_call: TRBJ2-1; cdr3_aa: CASSKGDQFF; cdr3_nt: TGTGCCAGCAGTAAGGGGGACCAGTTCTTC
v_call: TRBV6-1; d_call: TRBD2; clone_size: once; j_call: TRBJ2-1; cdr3_aa: CASTSGGGGGWGPYNEQFF; cdr3_nt: TGTGCCAGCACCTCTGGGGGGGGTGGCGGTTGGGGCCCCTACAATGAGCAGTTCTTC
v_call: TRBV7-8; d_call: -; clone_size: few; j_call: TRBJ1-1; cdr3_aa: CASSLTGPKAFF; cdr3_nt: TGTGCCAGCAGCTTAACCGGTCCTAAAGCTTTCTTT
v_call: TRBV11-2; d_call: -; clone_size: few; j_call: TRBJ2-3; cdr3_aa: CASSPLGTGTDTQYF; cdr3_nt: TGTGCCAGCAGCCCGTTAGGCACGGGGACAGATACGCAGTATTTT
v_call: TRBV2; d_call: -; clone_size: few; j_call: TRBJ1-6; cdr3_aa: CASSAPGGTNSPLHF; cdr3_nt: TGTGCCAGCAGTGCCCCCGGCGGGACCAATTCACCCCTCCACTTT
v_call: TRBV20-1; d_call: -; clone_size: -; j_call: TRBJ2-1; cdr3_aa: CSARLGGREQFF; cdr3_nt: TGCAGTGCTAGATTGGGCGGCCGTGAGCAGTTCTTC
v_call: TRBV6-1; d_call: TRBD1; clone_size: few; j_call: TRBJ2-1; cdr3_aa: CASSPWDRLSNEQFF; cdr3_nt: TGTGCCAGCAGTCCCTGGGACAGATTAAGCAATGAGCAGTTCTTC
v_call: TRBV6-2/TRBV6-3; d_call: TRBD2; clone_size: -; j_call: TRBJ2-7; cdr3_aa: CASRGTSGTDEQYF; cdr3_nt: TGTGCCAGCAGAGGGACTAGCGGGACCGACGAGCAGTACTTC
v_call: TRBV12-3/TRBV12-4; d_call: TRBD2; clone_size: -; j_call: TRBJ2-3; cdr3_aa: CASSFAGLAPSSTDTQYF; cdr3_nt: TGTGCCAGCAGTTTTGCGGGACTAGCGCCTTCTAGCACAGATACGCAGTATTTT
v_call: TRBV12-3/TRBV12-4; d_call: -; clone_size: -; j_call: TRBJ1-2; cdr3_aa: CASSSRGRLYGYTF; cdr3_nt: TGTGCCAGCAGTTCGCGGGGGAGGCTCTATGGCTACACCTTC
v_call: TRBV19; d_call: -; clone_size: -; j_call: TRBJ1-1; cdr3_aa: CASIGGIWTEAFF; cdr3_nt: TGTGCCAGTATCGGCGGCATCTGGACTGAAGCTTTCTTT
v_call: TRBV6-1; d_call: TRBD1; clone_size: -; j_call: TRBJ1-5; cdr3_aa: CATKWTGNNQPQHF; cdr3_nt: TGTGCCACCAAGTGGACAGGGAATAATCAGCCCCAGCATTTT
v_call: TRBV19; d_call: -; clone_size: -; j_call: TRBJ2-6; cdr3_aa: CASRSGANVLTF; cdr3_nt: TGTGCCAGTAGGTCTGGGGCCAACGTCCTGACTTTC
v_call: TRBV19; d_call: -; clone_size: large; j_call: TRBJ1-2; cdr3_aa: CASRGLAVSYGYTF; cdr3_nt: TGTGCCAGTAGGGGGTTAGCGGTCAGCTATGGCTACACCTTC
v_call: TRBV7-2; d_call: TRBD1; clone_size: few; j_call: TRBJ1-5; cdr3_aa: CASSLVGTGGGNQPQHF; cdr3_nt: TGTGCCAGCAGCTTAGTTGGGACAGGGGGCGGAAATCAGCCCCAGCATTTT
v_call: TRBV7-6; d_call: -; clone_size: -; j_call: TRBJ2-2; cdr3_aa: CASSRGGYTGELFF; cdr3_nt: TGTGCCAGCAGCCGAGGGGGTTACACCGGGGAGCTGTTTTTT
v_call: TRBV18; d_call: -; clone_size: -; j_call: TRBJ1-1; cdr3_aa: CASSPLSQPNTEAFF; cdr3_nt: TGTGCCAGCTCACCGCTCTCACAGCCGAACACTGAAGCTTTCTTT
v_call: TRBV6-1; d_call: -; clone_size: large; j_call: TRBJ1-2; cdr3_aa: CASSGTVGYTF; cdr3_nt: TGTGCCAGCTCGGGGACTGTTGGCTACACCTTC
v_call: TRBV7-2; d_call: TRBD1; clone_size: few; j_call: TRBJ2-5; cdr3_aa: CASSSDRGLGTQYF; cdr3_nt: TGTGCCAGCAGCTCCGACAGGGGGCTTGGGACCCAGTACTTC
v_call: TRBV6-5; d_call: -; clone_size: few; j_call: TRBJ1-1; cdr3_aa: CASSSNLEAFF; cdr3_nt: TGTGCCAGCAGTTCCAACCTTGAAGCTTTCTTT
v_call: TRBV6-4; d_call: -; clone_size: -; j_call: TRBJ1-1; cdr3_aa: CASSDWDGGVFHPTEAFF; cdr3_nt: TGTGCCAGCAGTGATTGGGACGGAGGGGTTTTCCATCCAACTGAAGCTTTCTTT
v_call: TRBV6-1; d_call: TRBD2; clone_size: -; j_call: TRBJ2-7; cdr3_aa: CASRPYGLARTYEQYF; cdr3_nt: TGTGCCAGCAGACCCTACGGACTAGCGAGAACCTACGAGCAGTACTTC
v_call: TRBV10-1; d_call: -; clone_size: -; j_call: TRBJ1-4; cdr3_aa: CASSEAPRSEKLFF; cdr3_nt: TGCGCCAGCAGTGAGGCACCCCGCAGTGAAAAACTGTTTTTT